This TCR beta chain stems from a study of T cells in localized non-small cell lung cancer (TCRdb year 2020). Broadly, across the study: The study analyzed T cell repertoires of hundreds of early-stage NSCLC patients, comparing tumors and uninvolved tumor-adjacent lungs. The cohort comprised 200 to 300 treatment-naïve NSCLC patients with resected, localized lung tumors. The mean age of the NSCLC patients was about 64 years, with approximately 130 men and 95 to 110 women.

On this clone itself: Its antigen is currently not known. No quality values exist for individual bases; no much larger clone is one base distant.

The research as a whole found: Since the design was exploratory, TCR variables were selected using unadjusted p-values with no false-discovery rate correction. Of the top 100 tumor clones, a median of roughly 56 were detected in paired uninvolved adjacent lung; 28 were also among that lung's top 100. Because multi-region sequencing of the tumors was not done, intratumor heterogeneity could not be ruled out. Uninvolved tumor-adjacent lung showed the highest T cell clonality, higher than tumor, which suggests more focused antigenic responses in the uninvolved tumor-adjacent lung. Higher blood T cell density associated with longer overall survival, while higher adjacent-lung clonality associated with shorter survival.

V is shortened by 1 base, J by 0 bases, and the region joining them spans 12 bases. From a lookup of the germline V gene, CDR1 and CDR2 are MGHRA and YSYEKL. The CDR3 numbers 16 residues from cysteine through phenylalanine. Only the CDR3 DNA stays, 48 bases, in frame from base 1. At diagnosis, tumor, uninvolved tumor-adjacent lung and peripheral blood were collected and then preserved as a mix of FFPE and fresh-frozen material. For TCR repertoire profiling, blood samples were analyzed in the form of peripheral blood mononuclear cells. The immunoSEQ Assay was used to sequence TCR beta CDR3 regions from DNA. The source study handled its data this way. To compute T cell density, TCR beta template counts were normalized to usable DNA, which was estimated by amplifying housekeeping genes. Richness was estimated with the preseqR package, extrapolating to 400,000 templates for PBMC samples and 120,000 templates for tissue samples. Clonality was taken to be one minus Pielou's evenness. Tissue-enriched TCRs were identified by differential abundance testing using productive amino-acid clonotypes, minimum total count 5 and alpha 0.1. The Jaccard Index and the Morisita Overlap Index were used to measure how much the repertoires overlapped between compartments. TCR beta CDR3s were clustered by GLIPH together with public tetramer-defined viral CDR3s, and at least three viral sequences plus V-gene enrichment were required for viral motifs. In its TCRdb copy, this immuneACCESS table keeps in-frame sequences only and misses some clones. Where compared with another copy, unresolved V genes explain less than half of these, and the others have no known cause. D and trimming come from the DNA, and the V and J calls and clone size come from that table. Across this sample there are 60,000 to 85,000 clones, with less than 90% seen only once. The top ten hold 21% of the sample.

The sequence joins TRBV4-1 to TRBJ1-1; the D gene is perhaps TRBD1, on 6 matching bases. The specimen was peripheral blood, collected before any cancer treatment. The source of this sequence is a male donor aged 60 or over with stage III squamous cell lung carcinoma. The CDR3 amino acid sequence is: CASSQGGRGLNTEAFF. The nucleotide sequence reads TGCGCCAGCAGCCAAGGGGGGCGGGGACTGAACACTGAAGCTTTCTTT.